This note documents a single TCR beta chain sequence. As yet, its antigen is unknown. Assay: immunoSEQ multiplex PCR; the TCRdb copy retains only in-frame clones and omits some. The profile shows around 23,000 clones, approximately 95% of them singletons. The sample originates from a study of graft-versus-host responses after intestinal transplantation. Study as a whole: The recipients all started with anti-thymocyte globulin induction and then took tacrolimus and steroids for 3 to 4 years.

General study points: Individuals carrying graft-donor T cell macrochimerism showed high graft-versus-host to host-versus-graft clonal ratios in allografts. Among recipient marrow samples, GvH clones were found; some appeared first in ileum or blood.

Trimming stripped 0 bases from V and 5 bases from J, with 11 bases between. Per the germline V gene, CDR1 is SGDLS and CDR2 is YYNGEE. CDR3 length: 15 amino acids. The rearrangement links TRBV9 to TRBJ1-4; no clear D gene. The source was PBMCs, collected 18 days after transplant. The sequence was collected from a human patient who received an intestinal transplant, so some T cells may come from the graft donor. The CDR3 nucleotides read TGTGCCAGCAGCGTAGAGGGCAGAACGAATGAAAAACTGTTTTTT. Residues: CASSVEGRTNEKLFF.